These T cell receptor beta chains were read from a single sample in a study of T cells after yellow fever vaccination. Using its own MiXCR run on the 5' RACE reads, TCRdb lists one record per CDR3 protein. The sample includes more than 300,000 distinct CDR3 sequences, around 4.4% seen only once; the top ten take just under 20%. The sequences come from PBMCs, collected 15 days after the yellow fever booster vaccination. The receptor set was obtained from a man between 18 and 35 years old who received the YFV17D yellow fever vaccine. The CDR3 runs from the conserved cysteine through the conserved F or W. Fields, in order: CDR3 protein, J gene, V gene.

CDR3aa: CSARDLRGPGYNEQFF
j_gene: TRBJ2-1
v_gene: TRBV20-1

CDR3aa: CASSLMTGTDNEQFF
j_gene: TRBJ2-1
v_gene: TRBV4-3

CDR3aa: CSARDYQGDQPQHF
j_gene: TRBJ1-5
v_gene: TRBV20-1

CDR3aa: CASSPLARVRERRKETQYF
j_gene: TRBJ2-5
v_gene: TRBV18

CDR3aa: CASSYGVPYEQYF
j_gene: TRBJ2-7
v_gene: TRBV6-5

CDR3aa: CASSLGSLTDTEAFF
j_gene: TRBJ1-1
v_gene: TRBV5-1

CDR3aa: CSAPQQWGHEQYF
j_gene: TRBJ2-7
v_gene: TRBV20-1

CDR3aa: CASSQGTGGPYEQYF
j_gene: TRBJ2-7
v_gene: TRBV5-4

CDR3aa: CASSFMGGRETQYF
j_gene: TRBJ2-5
v_gene: TRBV5-1

CDR3aa: CASSLRGVTGELFF
j_gene: TRBJ2-2
v_gene: TRBV5-1

CDR3aa: CASSQASDRGSEAFF
j_gene: TRBJ1-1
v_gene: TRBV4-1

CDR3aa: CASTPRTDTQYF
j_gene: TRBJ2-3
v_gene: TRBV7-9

CDR3aa: CSARDGQETQYF
j_gene: TRBJ2-5
v_gene: TRBV20-1

CDR3aa: CASRTDPYEQYF
j_gene: TRBJ2-7
v_gene: TRBV5-1

CDR3aa: CASSFRDHTEAFF
j_gene: TRBJ1-1
v_gene: TRBV5-6

CDR3aa: CASSGSVSETQYF
j_gene: TRBJ2-5
v_gene: TRBV9

CDR3aa: CASSYTRRRGAHGYTF
j_gene: TRBJ1-2
v_gene: TRBV6-5

CDR3aa: CAWSVLFTDTQYF
j_gene: TRBJ2-3
v_gene: TRBV30

CDR3aa: CASSLKDIETQYF
j_gene: TRBJ2-5
v_gene: TRBV12-3/TRBV12-4

CDR3aa: CASSLIGGPGTEAFF
j_gene: TRBJ1-1
v_gene: TRBV7-2

CDR3aa: CASSFMGGGYRSYEQYF
j_gene: TRBJ2-7
v_gene: TRBV11-2

CDR3aa: CASSSRVLNEKLFF
j_gene: TRBJ1-4
v_gene: TRBV5-6

CDR3aa: CAGERDISYEQYF
j_gene: TRBJ2-7
v_gene: TRBV25-1

CDR3aa: CASSFEGGREQFF
j_gene: TRBJ2-1
v_gene: TRBV7-3

CDR3aa: CSAPNGRGRNTEAFF
j_gene: TRBJ1-1
v_gene: TRBV20-1

CDR3aa: CASSLIGLLGSYNEQFF
j_gene: TRBJ2-1
v_gene: TRBV27

CDR3aa: CASSFMDSSYEQYF
j_gene: TRBJ2-7
v_gene: TRBV5-1

CDR3aa: CASSQEPRDSHNEQFF
j_gene: TRBJ2-1
v_gene: TRBV4-3

CDR3aa: CASTSGLNTEAFF
j_gene: TRBJ1-1
v_gene: TRBV7-2

CDR3aa: CASSFGGTGYEQYF
j_gene: TRBJ2-7
v_gene: TRBV11-2

CDR3aa: CASTEQNTGELFF
j_gene: TRBJ2-2
v_gene: TRBV6-2/TRBV6-3

CDR3aa: CASSLQTDTQYF
j_gene: TRBJ2-3
v_gene: TRBV5-1

CDR3aa: CASSLPTSGGANTGELFF
j_gene: TRBJ2-2
v_gene: TRBV7-3

CDR3aa: CASSEGRGNTEAFF
j_gene: TRBJ1-1
v_gene: TRBV4-3

CDR3aa: CASSVQGTISYNEQFF
j_gene: TRBJ2-1
v_gene: TRBV5-5

CDR3aa: CASSWDEGSPLHF
j_gene: TRBJ1-6
v_gene: TRBV5-1

CDR3aa: CASINRLDPFGTDTQYF
j_gene: TRBJ2-3
v_gene: TRBV7-2

CDR3aa: CASSPRTGGPDTQYF
j_gene: TRBJ2-3
v_gene: TRBV11-3

CDR3aa: CASSPDNYGYTF
j_gene: TRBJ1-2
v_gene: TRBV12-3/TRBV12-4

CDR3aa: CSVEVRGQAQETQYF
j_gene: TRBJ2-5
v_gene: TRBV29-1

CDR3aa: CASTGGAGSYNEQFF
j_gene: TRBJ2-1
v_gene: TRBV7-9

CDR3aa: CASTLRPTAGSPLHF
j_gene: TRBJ1-6
v_gene: TRBV27

CDR3aa: CASSLETSGSTEAFF
j_gene: TRBJ1-1
v_gene: TRBV5-1

CDR3aa: CASSESWVTAIQETQYF
j_gene: TRBJ2-5
v_gene: TRBV2